The text below deals with one T cell receptor beta chain. Two oligonucleotides, mixed equimolar, formed the beta constant-region primer covering TRBC1 and TRBC2. Four rounds of PCR amplified the ligated cDNA using nested alpha and beta constant-region primers plus SP2. TCRdb redid the calling of the UMI-ligation and nested PCR reads with MiXCR, one entry per CDR3 protein. The repertoire holds over 30,000 distinct CDR3 sequences, under 20% seen once, with approximately 3.6% in the top ten. The CDR3 covers 15 residues. Between the trimmed V and J ends, which lost 7 bases and 0 bases, there was a span of 15 bases. Germline V CDR1 and CDR2: SQVTM, ANQGSEA. This sample was taken from a study of naive and memory T cell subsets.

This chain joins TRBV29-1 and TRBJ2-2; D is uncertain. Sequenced material: effector memory CD4+ T cells from blood. Subset in this sample: effector memory, CD45RA- CD27-. This TCR was sampled from a human donor in good health. CDR3 coding DNA: TGCAGCGCTTCCCCCATGGTCCCGAACACCGGGGAGCTGTTTTTT. It translates to CSASPMVPNTGELFF.